The 32 T cell receptor beta chains given below trace back to one sample, sequenced in a study of tumor-infiltrating lymphocytes in primary liver carcinoma. With a constant-region primer, TCR beta cDNA was made from 400 to 550 ng of total RNA. It was through three nested multiplex PCR rounds of slightly modified ARM-PCR that TCR beta libraries arose. Rounds one and two of PCR, each of 10 cycles, were primed with TRBV1-TRBV30 forward primers and a C-beta reverse primer. TCRdb ran MiXCR on the multiplex PCR reads and lists one entry per CDR3 protein. The sample has more than 95,000 distinct CDR3 sequences; roughly four fifths are singletons. Total RNA and DNA came together from 20-30 mg of bulk tissue without cell sorting. The sequencing input was liver tumor tissue from sampling region 3. Subset noted: tumor region T3, left-lateral pole. Receptors originate from a man in his forties or fifties with primary liver carcinoma and hepatitis B virus infection.

As for this clonotype: One end of the junction does not line up with germline, which may come from a read error. The V and J genes are TRBV28 and TRBJ2-7; 11 bases are shared with TRBD2. The CDR3 consists of 16 residues. CDR1 is MDHEN and CDR2 is SYDVKM in the germline V gene. Written as DNA, the CDR3 is TGTGCCAGCAGCCCAAGGACTAGCGGGCTTTCCTACGAGCAGAAGTTC. Residues: CASSPRTSGLSYEQKF.

A note on this clonotype: The junction departs from the called germline gene at one end, perhaps through a read error. CDR3 coding DNA: TGTGTCAGCAGTGAAGGGACAGGGGATGAGCAATTCTTC. Amino acids: CVSSEGTGDEQFF. The rearrangement joins TRBV6-1 to TRBJ2-1; 10 bases line up with TRBD1. Germline V gives CDR1 MNHNS, CDR2 SASEGT. CDR3 size: 13 residues.

This clonotype was seen once. A much larger clone is a single base away; this may be a read error. The rearrangement links TRBV25-1 to TRBJ1-2; 9 bases are shared with TRBD1. The CDR3 totals 14 residues. Germline V CDR1 and CDR2: MGHDK, SYGVNS. The CDR3 loop reads CASSEFRTGAGYIF. CDR3 in DNA: TGTGCCAGCAGTGAATTTAGGACAGGGGCTGGCTACATCTTC.

Notes on this clonotype: At one end the junction does not follow the germline gene, possibly because of a read error. J is TRBJ2-7 and V is TRBV12-3 or TRBV12-4; D is possibly TRBD2 (6 bases). This CDR3 comprises 14 residues. The CDR3 coding sequence is TGTGCAAGCAGCATCTCGGGACTCCCATATGAGCAGTACTTC. Amino acid sequence: CASSISGLPYEQYF.

Remarks on this clonotype: Sequence at one end of the junction differs from germline and may be a read error. This chain uses TRBV6-1 with TRBJ2-2, with 8 bases identical to TRBD2. CDR1 is MNHNS and CDR2 is SASEGT in the germline V gene. This CDR3 has 18 residues. The CDR3 DNA reads as TGTGCCAGCAGGGAGGTACTAGCGGAAGGGCTCGGCACCAGGGAGCTGTTTTTT. Its protein product is CASREVLAEGLGTRELFF.

Concerning this clonotype: A much larger clone sits a single nucleotide away, making a read error possible. This sequence joins TRBV20-1 and TRBJ2-7; D remains unclear. The CDR3 length is 12 residues. The germline V gene has CDR1 DFQATT and CDR2 SNEGSKA (reference sequence). Deletions cut 3 bases from V and 3 bases from J, with 9 bases between. In DNA form, the CDR3 reads TGCAGTGCTAGTTCGCAGGTCTACGAGCAGTACTTC. This encodes CSASSQVYEQYF.

The table lists this clonotype with many counts. In DNA form, the CDR3 reads TGCGCCAGCAGCTCGGACAGGGTTGGGCAAGAGACCCAGTACTTC. It specifies CASSSDRVGQETQYF. The V gene is TRBV5-1, the J gene TRBJ2-5, with 8 bases identical to TRBD1. This CDR3 is built from 15 residues. V shed 3 bases and J 2 bases; nucleotides not matched to a gene: 6. Germline loops: CDR1 SGHRS, CDR2 YFSETQ.

This clonotype was counted a single time. The V and J genes are TRBV11-2 and TRBJ2-7; 11 nucleotides match TRBD2. V lost 3 bases and J lost 3; bases outside the gene matches: 16. CDR1 SGHAT and CDR2 FQNNGV come from the germline V gene. This CDR3 comprises 19 residues. This chain's CDR3 is CASSLREGRTSGLSYEQYF. The DNA for the CDR3 is TGTGCCAGCAGCTTGAGGGAGGGGAGGACTAGCGGGCTCAGCTACGAGCAGTACTTC.

The sample holds many counts of this clonotype. V gene TRBV6-1 combines with J gene TRBJ2-7; D gene uncertain. The CDR3 extends over 16 amino acids. V was pared by 5 bases and J by 0 bases, with 17 bases between. Per the germline V gene, CDR1 is MNHNS and CDR2 is SASEGT. The CDR3 is CASSRSTAASSYEQYF. The CDR3 nucleotides read TGTGCCAGCAGTCGCTCAACGGCTGCGAGCTCCTACGAGCAGTACTTC.

Concerning this clonotype: The conserved closing phenylalanine or tryptophan is absent in this CDR3, likely reflecting a read error. The chain employs TRBV10-2 and TRBJ2-3; 7 bases align to TRBD1. This CDR3 spans 16 amino acids. Per the germline V gene, CDR1 is WSHSY and CDR2 is SAAADI. V was clipped by 3 bases and J by 8 bases; unmatched bases: 14. The CDR3 sequence: CASSDRERGPTGTQYC. The CDR3 DNA reads as TGCGCCAGCAGTGACAGGGAGAGGGGGCCCACTGGTACGCAGTATTGT.

This clonotype was seen a single time. The conserved phenylalanine or tryptophan is not found at the CDR3 terminus, so this likely reflects a read error. V usage is TRBV11-2 and J usage is TRBJ2-6; no definite D call. The CDR3 is 15 amino acids. CDR1 is SGHAT, CDR2 FQNNGV, per germline. Deletions cut 10 bases from V and 0 bases from J, with 13 bases between. The CDR3 sequence: CATLRPRSGANVLTS. For the CDR3, the DNA is TGTGCCACCCTGCGACCGCGCTCTGGGGCCAACGTCCTGACTTCC.

Concerning this clonotype: Germline is not matched at one junction end, which may reflect a read error. CDR3 nucleotides: TGCGCCAGCAGCCAAGCCGGGACTGCGTACTATGAGCAGTTTTTC. This sequence encodes CASSQAGTAYYEQFF. This chain links TRBV4-1 with TRBJ2-1, with D possibly being TRBD2 (6 bases). Germline loops: CDR1 MGHRA, CDR2 YSYEKL. This CDR3 has 15 residues.

The chain employs TRBV7-2 and TRBJ1-2; a weak D match, TRBD1 (6 bases). Germline CDR1 SGHTA, CDR2 FQGNSA. V shed 3 bases and J shed 7 bases, with 9 bases lying between them. This CDR3 is built from 12 residues. DNA of the CDR3: TGTGCCAGCAGCTTTGGGGACATTGGCTACACCTTC. It codes for CASSFGDIGYTF. Full variable domain (remainder filled in from reference TRBV7-2 and TRBJ1-2): GAGVSQSPSNKVTEKGKDVELRCDPISGHTALYWYRQSLGQGLEFLIYFQGNSAPDKSGLPSDRFSAERTGGSVSTLTIQRTQQEDSAVYLCASSFGDIGYTFGSGTRLTVV.

About this clonotype: A much more abundant neighbour one base away suggests this may be a read error. The chain carries TRBV28 and TRBJ2-7, with D tentatively TRBD1 (5 bases). The germline V gene encodes CDR1 MDHEN and CDR2 SYDVKM. CDR3 length: 11 amino acids. Trimming stripped 6 bases from V and 12 bases from J, with 15 bases between. The chain's CDR3 is CASSYMTDLYF. The CDR3, as DNA: TGTGCCAGCAGCTATATGACAGATTTGTACTTC.

Details on this clonotype: Sequence at one end of the junction differs from germline and may be a read error. The rearrangement links TRBV5-4 to TRBJ2-7; 10 bases map to TRBD1. The V gene's germline CDR1 is SGHNT and CDR2 YYREEE (reference sequence). The CDR3 consists of 15 residues. CDR3 sequence (DNA): TGTGCCAGCAGCCCAACCGGGACAGGGGTCAACGAGCAATGCTTC. It is translated as CASSPTGTGVNEQCF.

About this clonotype: At one of its ends the junction is not consistent with the germline gene, which may arise from a read error. The genes are TRBV6-2 or TRBV6-3 and TRBJ1-2; D remains unclear. The CDR3 is made up of 13 amino acids. Germline CDR1 is MNHEY and CDR2 is SVGEGT. Written as DNA, the CDR3 is TGTGCCATCAGTTACAACGGGAAGTATGGCTACACCTTC. It specifies CAISYNGKYGYTF.

Worth noting for this clonotype: A read error may produce the germline difference seen at one junction end. This chain links TRBV5-4 with TRBJ2-1, with D perhaps TRBD1 or TRBD2 (6 bases each). In germline, CDR1 is SGHNT, CDR2 YYREEE (reference sequence). The CDR3 is made up of 13 amino acids. CDR3 sequence: CTSSRRGVVEQFF. CDR3 in DNA: TGTACCAGCAGCCGAAGGGGGGTAGTCGAGCAGTTCTTC.

A note on this clonotype: An end of the junction differs from the germline gene, which may be a read error. The V call is TRBV6-1, the J call TRBJ2-6; tentatively, D is TRBD1 (6 bases). Germline CDR1 reads MNHNS; CDR2 reads SASEGT. The CDR3 extends over 18 amino acids. CDR3 nucleotide sequence: TGCGCCAGCAGTGCCAGACAGGTGCGATTCTCTGGGGCCAACGTCCTGGCTTTC. This gives the protein CASSARQVRFSGANVLAF.

With regard to this clonotype: The junction and the germline gene differ at one end; a read error may be behind it. The chain uses TRBV6-2 or TRBV6-3 and TRBJ2-7; 14 positions match TRBD2. In germline, CDR1 is MNHEY, CDR2 SVGEGT. The CDR3 loop spans 13 amino acids. In DNA, the CDR3 is TGTGCTAGCAGTTACTCGGGACTAGCGGGAGCCGAATTC. Amino acid sequence: CASSYSGLAGAEF.

On this clonotype: The junction departs from the called germline gene at one end, perhaps through a read error. The CDR3, as DNA: TGTGTCAGCAGTGCCGGGGGCTACGAACAGTACTTC. Its protein is CVSSAGGYEQYF. The genes are TRBV11-2 and TRBJ2-7; D may be TRBD1 or TRBD2 (6 bases each). CDR3 length equals 12 residues. Germline V gene sequence: CDR1 SGHAT, CDR2 FQNNGV.

A word on this clonotype: Sequence at one end of the junction differs from germline and may be a read error. V usage is TRBV11-2 and J usage is TRBJ2-5, with TRBD2 matching 7 bases. The germline gives CDR1 SGHAT, CDR2 FQNNGV. This CDR3 contains 18 residues. CDR3 loop: CASSLSSIQGIGRETQYF. The DNA for the CDR3 is TGTGCCAGCAGCCTTAGCTCAATCCAGGGTATTGGGCGGGAGACCCAGTATTTC. Using reference TRBV11-2 and TRBJ2-5 for the parts outside the CDR3, the full variable domain is EAGVAQSPRYKIIEKRQSVAFWCNPISGHATLYWYQQILGQGPKLLIQFQNNGVVDDSQLPKDRFSAERLKGVDSTLKIQPAKLEDSAVYLCASSLSSIQGIGRETQYFGPGTRLLVL.

About this clonotype itself: The junction departs from germline at one end; a sequencing error may be responsible. The V and J genes are TRBV28 and TRBJ2-1, with no clear D. Germline V gives CDR1 MDHEN, CDR2 SYDVKM. The CDR3 sequence is 11 residues long. The DNA of the CDR3 is TGTACCAGCTGTTCTTTTTTATCATATCTCTTC. Its protein is CTSCSFLSYLF.

To note about this clonotype: Mismatch with germline at one junction end may stem from a read error. The rearrangement joins TRBV4-3 to TRBJ1-3; 7 nucleotides align to TRBD1. The CDR3 totals 16 residues. Per the germline V gene, CDR1 is LGHNA and CDR2 is YSLEER. The CDR3 protein is CGSSQAATGSGNTIYF. The DNA of the CDR3 is TGTGGCAGCAGCCAAGCCGCGACAGGGAGTGGAAACACCATATATTTT.

This clonotype showed up just once. The junction shows a germline mismatch at one end, possibly a read error. The V call is TRBV29-1, the J call TRBJ1-5, with TRBD1 matching over 8 bases. CDR1 and CDR2 from the germline V gene are SQVTM and ANQGSEA. There are 14 residues in the CDR3. This CDR3 reads CTVERTGRNQPQHF. Here the CDR3 DNA reads TGCACCGTTGAACGGACAGGGAGGAATCAGCCCCAGCATTTT.

This clonotype appeared once. Since no conserved phenylalanine or tryptophan closes the CDR3, a read error is the likely cause. The rearrangement links TRBV12-3 or TRBV12-4 to TRBJ1-6; TRBD1 aligns across 9 bases. After removal of 11 bases from V and 7 bases from J, the junction contained 12 bases not matched to a gene. There are 15 residues in the CDR3. The CDR3 loop reads CAGNRTGELNSPLHL. CDR3 bases: TGTGCCGGCAATCGGACAGGGGAGTTAAATTCACCCCTCCACTTA.

About this clonotype: The junction departs from germline at one end; a sequencing error may be responsible. This CDR3 is CASSSWDRGRNSPFLF. The CDR3 bases are TGTGCCAGCAGCTCCTGGGACAGGGGAAGGAATTCACCCTTCCTCTTT. V gene TRBV4-3 combines with J gene TRBJ1-6; 10 bases fit TRBD1. The CDR3 contains 16 residues. Per the germline V gene, CDR1 is LGHNA and CDR2 is YSLEER.

This clonotype is a singleton in its sample. The chain combines TRBV29-1 with TRBJ2-5; 7 positions agree with TRBD2. The CDR3 has 15 amino acids. V dropped 5 bases and J dropped 6; count of bases not matched to a gene: 15. Germline-derived CDR1 and CDR2 are SQVTM and ANQGSEA. Here the CDR3 DNA reads TGCAGCGTTCGGACTTGCGGGAGTTGGACACAGACCCAGTACTTC. Its protein product is CSVRTCGSWTQTQYF.

The table lists this clonotype with a count of one. V gene TRBV6-4 combines with J gene TRBJ2-1; a possible D gene is TRBD1 (5 bases). This CDR3 has 15 residues. Germline CDR1 is MRHNA and CDR2 is SNTAGT. Trimming took off 4 bases at V and 2 bases at J, with 12 bases between the two ends. The CDR3, as DNA: TGTGCCAGCAGTGTCCAAGGGGTGGCCTACAATGAGCAGTTCTTC. This sequence encodes CASSVQGVAYNEQFF.

On this clonotype itself: The junction departs from the called germline gene at one end, perhaps through a read error. The chain has TRBV12-3 or TRBV12-4 and TRBJ2-7; D gene unclear. The CDR3 length is 12 residues. CDR3 in DNA: TGTGCTAGCAGTCCGAGCCCGAACGTGCAGTACTTC. Amino acid sequence: CASSPSPNVQYF.

Points on this clonotype: One end of the junction is discordant with germline, which a read error may explain. V is TRBV12-3 or TRBV12-4 and J is TRBJ2-5, with a weak D call TRBD2 (6 bases). The CDR3 is 15 amino acids. The CDR3 coding sequence is TGTGCTAGCTCTAACGGAGGGGTCAACCAAGAGACCCAGTGCTTC. Translated: CASSNGGVNQETQCF.

V is TRBV28 and J is TRBJ2-7; tentatively, D is TRBD2 (5 bases). V lost 10 bases to trimming and J lost 1 base, with 17 bases between them. Germline CDR1 MDHEN, CDR2 SYDVKM. The CDR3 covers 14 residues. CDR3 amino acids: CAILRVGVSYEQYF. The CDR3 nucleotides read TGTGCCATCCTACGAGTGGGAGTGTCCTACGAGCAGTACTTC.

This clonotype was seen once. The chain couples TRBV5-5 to TRBJ2-1, with 7 nucleotides matching TRBD2. Germline trimming cut 6 bases from V and 9 bases from J; bases unmatched to any gene: 18. The germline V gene has CDR1 SGHKS and CDR2 YYEKEE (reference sequence). This CDR3 region has 16 residues. The CDR3 coding sequence is TGTGCCAGCATCCCCATTGCGGGAGTAGTCCACACTGAGCAGTTCTTC. Translating it yields CASIPIAGVVHTEQFF.